A single sample gave rise to the 21 T cell receptor beta chains below, sequenced in a study of regulatory T cells in long-lasting Graves disease. Time point: newly diagnosed GD, antithyroid drugs for less than 3 months. Scientists built the TCR library using RNA that was extracted from PBMCs. The TCR beta library used iRepertoire HTBI primers with Arm-PCR amplification of CDR3. In TCRdb, the multiplex PCR reads were re-called with MiXCR into one record per CDR3 protein. This table has fewer than 650,000 distinct CDR3 sequences, approximately 15% appearing once. These data were likewise used in another study, on T cells in Graves' hyperthyroidism and ophthalmopathy.

Sequencing used peripheral blood mononuclear cells (PBMCs), obtained at new diagnosis, from a patient treated with antithyroid drugs. These receptors were taken from a woman aged 25 to 39 with Graves disease.

V gene TRBV6-1 combines with J gene TRBJ2-2; D ambiguous. Germline V gene lookup returns CDR1 MNHNS and CDR2 SASEGT. This CDR3 spans 15 amino acids. The V and J ends lost 7 bases and 1 base respectively, with 13 bases between them. CDR3 bases: TGTGCCAGCAAATTTACTTGGCAGAACACCGGGGAGCTGTTTTTT. Translation: CASKFTWQNTGELFF.

This clonotype occurred many times. V gene TRBV5-1 combines with J gene TRBJ2-3, with a weak D call TRBD1 (7 bases). Germline CDR1 SGHRS, CDR2 YFSETQ. This CDR3 is 14 amino acids long. V shed 7 bases and J shed 3 bases, with 15 bases lying between them. CDR3 nucleotides: TGCGCCAGCGATCCGACAGGGAGGACAGATACGCAGTATTTT. This sequence encodes CASDPTGRTDTQYF. Drawing the rest from reference TRBV5-1 and TRBJ2-3, the complete variable domain is KAGVTQTPRYLIKTRGQQVTLSCSPISGHRSVSWYQQTPGQGLQFLFEYFSETQRNKGNFPGRFSGRQFSNSRSEMNVSTLELGDSALYLCASDPTGRTDTQYFGPGTRLTVL.

Turning to this clonotype: At one end the junction does not follow the germline gene, possibly because of a read error. The chain combines TRBV18 with TRBJ1-2; 7 bases match TRBD1. Germline CDR1 reads KGHSH; CDR2 reads LQKENI. The CDR3 covers 16 residues. CDR3 sequence (DNA): TGTGTCAGCTCACCGGTAAAGACAGGGCGAAACTATGGCTACACCTTC. The encoded protein is CVSSPVKTGRNYGYTF.

V is TRBV20-1 and J is TRBJ2-1, with TRBD1 as a possible D gene (5 bases). Germline V gene lookup returns CDR1 DFQATT and CDR2 SNEGSKA (reference sequence). The CDR3 loop spans 14 amino acids. V shed 3 bases and J shed 5 bases, with 14 bases lying between them. CDR3 amino acids: CSARVGVGDNEQFF. The CDR3 nucleotides read TGCAGTGCTAGGGTCGGCGTAGGGGACAATGAGCAGTTCTTC.

Concerning this clonotype itself: This may stem from a read error, because a much larger clone lies one nucleotide away. J is TRBJ2-1 and V is TRBV28; either TRBD1 or TRBD2 may fit D (5 bases each). CDR3 size: 15 residues. Germline CDR1 MDHEN, CDR2 SYDVKM. The CDR3 DNA is TGTGCCAGCACCCAGAGGGGTTTTTCCTGCAATGAGCAGTTCTTC. It codes for CASTQRGFSCNEQFF.

V usage is TRBV29-1 and J usage is TRBJ1-2; D is uncertain. Trimming took 7 bases from V and 8 from J, leaving 11 bases between them. The CDR3 contains 10 residues. CDR1 is SQVTM and CDR2 is ANQGSEA in the germline V gene. This CDR3 is CSALGSGYTF. In nucleotides, the CDR3 is TGCAGCGCATTGGGGAGCGGCTACACCTTC.

This clonotype was counted many times. V gene TRBV10-3 combines with J gene TRBJ2-7, with a tentative D call TRBD2 (5 bases). CDR3 length: 14 residues. Germline lookup yields CDR1 ENHRY and CDR2 SYGVKD. V was pared by 7 bases and J by 7 bases, with 20 bases between. Here the CDR3 DNA reads TGTGCCATCACCACGGACTCTACCCCGAGGGAGCAGTACTTC. This encodes CAITTDSTPREQYF.

The J gene is TRBJ1-2, the V gene TRBV25-1, with D tentatively TRBD1 (6 bases). Germline assignment: CDR1 MGHDK and CDR2 SYGVNS. The CDR3 runs 13 residues. V gave up 3 bases and J gave up 8 bases, with 13 bases separating them. CDR3 DNA: TGTGCCAGCAGTGACGGGGGGCAGAGGGGCTACACCTTC. Translating gives CASSDGGQRGYTF.

The chain combines TRBV6-1 with TRBJ2-7; D gene uncertain. Germline V gene lookup returns CDR1 MNHNS and CDR2 SASEGT. The V gene lost 5 bases and the J gene lost 3 bases, with 11 bases spanning the gap. This CDR3 region has 13 residues. As DNA, the CDR3 is TGTGCCAGCAGTCGGGCGACCGACTACGAGCAGTACTTC. This gives the protein CASSRATDYEQYF.

V is TRBV12-3 or TRBV12-4 and J is TRBJ1-1; D perhaps matches TRBD1 (6 bases). The CDR3 has 13 residues. Trimming stripped 5 bases from V and 5 bases from J, with 12 bases between. CDR3 nucleotides: TGTGCCAGCAGTGCCTACAGGGCTACTGAAGCTTTCTTT. This translates into CASSAYRATEAFF.

Details on this clonotype: A much more abundant neighbour one base away suggests this may be a read error. The chain combines TRBV6-1 with TRBJ2-3; 8 bases align to TRBD2. Germline V gives CDR1 MNHNS, CDR2 SASEGT. The CDR3 runs 15 residues. The CDR3 DNA follows: TGTGCCGGCAGGACGGGGGGGGCGTTCGCAGATACGCAGTATTTT. This translates into CAGRTGGAFADTQYF.

Many counts were recorded for this clonotype. The chain recombines TRBV7-2 with TRBJ1-5; weak D call: TRBD1 (5 bases). The germline gives CDR1 SGHTA, CDR2 FQGNSA. The CDR3 spans 16 residues. Trimming pared 5 bases from V and 2 bases from J, leaving 16 bases between. The CDR3 DNA reads TGTGCCAGCAGCCCCGATGTTGGAGGGGGCAATCAGCCCCAGCATTTT. Translating it yields CASSPDVGGGNQPQHF.

This clonotype was picked up many times. The chain links TRBV19 to TRBJ2-3; 7 nucleotides align to TRBD1. Germline values: CDR1 LNHDA, CDR2 SQIVND (reference sequence). Trimming cost V 4 bases and J 7 bases; bases outside gene matches: 11. The CDR3 covers 15 residues. CDR3 loop: CASSTGRQGWHTQYF. Here the CDR3 DNA reads TGTGCCAGTAGTACAGGTAGACAGGGTTGGCATACGCAGTATTTT.

This clonotype was counted only a few times. This chain links TRBV4-2 with TRBJ2-2; D assignment may be TRBD1 or TRBD2 (5 bases each). CDR3 length: 14 amino acids. V lost 7 bases, J lost 5 bases, and 14 bases lay in between. Germline V gene lookup returns CDR1 LGHNA and CDR2 YNFKEQ. The CDR3 bases are TGTGCCAGCACCGACGAGGGACGTACCGGGGAGCTGTTTTTT. Its protein product is CASTDEGRTGELFF.

This clonotype showed up just a few times. CDR3 loop: CASSQFGEQYF. CDR3 DNA sequence: TGTGCCAGCAGCCAATTCGGCGAGCAGTACTTC. This sequence joins TRBV3-1 and TRBJ2-7, with D uncertain. This CDR3 spans 11 amino acids. The ends were cut back, 2 bases at V and 6 bases at J, with 5 bases in the middle. Germline-derived CDR1 and CDR2 are LGHDT and YNNKEL (reference sequence).

This clonotype was seen ten or more times. This chain uses TRBV2 with TRBJ2-7; TRBD2 matches at 13 bases. Germline CDR1 SNHLY, CDR2 FYNNEI. CDR3 length: 16 amino acids. V shed 6 bases and J 6 bases; nucleotides not matched to a gene: 11. The CDR3 protein is CASRATTSGRSGEQYF. DNA for the CDR3: TGTGCCAGCAGGGCAACGACTAGCGGGAGGTCGGGCGAGCAGTACTTC.

This clonotype was picked up many times. V is TRBV19 and J is TRBJ1-5; 7 positions match TRBD1. Germline loops: CDR1 LNHDA, CDR2 SQIVND (reference sequence). This CDR3 has 11 residues. After removal of 8 bases from V and 7 bases from J, the junction contained 2 bases not matched to a gene. The CDR3 loop is CASSGGQPQHF. In nucleotides, the CDR3 is TGTGCCAGTTCAGGGGGGCAGCCCCAGCATTTT.

Points on this clonotype: The germline gene is not matched at one end of the junction; a read error may be the cause. The chain couples TRBV28 to TRBJ1-5, with a tentative D call TRBD1 (5 bases). Looked up from germline, CDR1 is MDHEN and CDR2 is SYDVKM. The CDR3 loop spans 17 amino acids. The CDR3 region is CAGSLEGAPYSNQPQHF. CDR3 coding DNA: TGTGCCGGCAGTTTAGAAGGGGCTCCTTATAGCAATCAGCCCCAGCATTTT. Together with reference TRBV28 and TRBJ1-5, the CDR3 gives the full variable domain: DVKVTQSSRYLVKRTGEKVFLECVQDMDHENMFWYRQDPGLGLRLIYFSYDVKMKEKGDIPEGYSVSREKKERFSLILESASTNQTSMYLCAGSLEGAPYSNQPQHFGDGTRLSIL.

This chain connects TRBV5-4 to TRBJ1-2, with TRBD1 matching over 9 bases. The ends lost 4 bases at V and 4 bases at J; junction bases unmatched: 8. This CDR3 spans 15 amino acids. Per the germline V gene, CDR1 is SGHNT and CDR2 is YYREEE (reference sequence). CDR3 sequence reads: CASSIRDRDGYGYTF. The DNA for the CDR3 is TGTGCCAGCAGCATCCGGGACAGGGATGGCTATGGCTACACCTTC.

This sequence joins TRBV20-1 and TRBJ2-5; D is perhaps TRBD2 (6 bases). The ends were cut back, 6 bases at V and 5 bases at J, with 19 bases in the middle. Germline assignment: CDR1 DFQATT and CDR2 SNEGSKA (reference sequence). The CDR3 loop spans 14 amino acids. CDR3 sequence (DNA): TGCAGTGCCCCGGGGTTAGGAGGGGTGGAGACCCAGTACTTC. Protein sequence: CSAPGLGGVETQYF.

This clonotype came up many times. The rearrangement joins TRBV29-1 to TRBJ2-3; TRBD2 matches at 10 bases. Trimming removed 5 bases from V and 3 bases from J; junction bases left unmatched: 2. Germline loops: CDR1 SQVTM, CDR2 ANQGSEA. The CDR3 length is 13 residues. The CDR3 region is CSVSSGRTDTQYF. DNA of the CDR3: TGCAGCGTTTCTAGCGGGAGAACAGATACGCAGTATTTT.